The 14 T cell receptor beta chains in this list originate from one sample, sequenced in a study of early T cells in non-severe SARS-CoV-2 infection. TCRdb reprocessed the 5' RACE reads via MiXCR and lists one record per CDR3 protein. Here the sample spans approximately 71,000 distinct CDR3 sequences, 9.5% to 15% being singletons. What was sequenced was whole blood. These TCRs come from an adult who was a healthcare worker with PCR-confirmed SARS-CoV-2 infection or an uninfected control (not recorded which).

This clonotype came up many times. The junction does not match germline at one end; this may be a read error. The chain combines TRBV7-2 with TRBJ1-2, with D maybe TRBD1 (6 bases). The germline CDR1 and CDR2 sequences are SGHTA and FQGNSA. CDR3 length: 15 residues. The CDR3, as DNA: TGTGCCAGCAGCCTAGCAGACAGGCGAGAGGATGGCTACACCTTC. Its translation is CASSLADRREDGYTF.

This clonotype was seen only a few times. This rearrangement joins TRBV19 to TRBJ1-5; D is ambiguous. The V gene lost 4 bases and the J gene lost 7 bases, with 20 bases spanning the gap. Germline CDR1 and CDR2: LNHDA and SQIVND (reference sequence). The CDR3 spans 16 residues. The CDR3 bases are TGTGCCAGTAGTACCACTACAGTGTGGGTCGGGCAGCCCCAGCATTTT. Protein product: CASSTTTVWVGQPQHF.

This clonotype was seen more than once but under ten times. The V call is TRBV5-1, the J call TRBJ1-1; a possible D gene is TRBD1 (6 bases). This CDR3 spans 13 amino acids. With 3 bases removed from V and 7 bases from J, the gap between germline ends came to 13 bases. The germline V gene has CDR1 SGHRS and CDR2 YFSETQ. The CDR3 region has the DNA TGCGCCAGCAGCTCCGGTGGAGGGGGTGAAGCTTTCTTT. Protein sequence: CASSSGGGGEAFF.

The chain combines TRBV29-1 with TRBJ2-1; D is unresolved. CDR3 length equals 11 residues. The germline V and J ends were trimmed by 4 bases and 6 bases, with 7 bases remaining between them. Germline assignment: CDR1 SQVTM and CDR2 ANQGSEA. In nucleotides, the CDR3 is TGCAGCGTTGGAAGGGCCAATGAGCAGTTCTTC. The encoded protein is CSVGRANEQFF.

This clonotype was counted ten times or more. V gene TRBV10-3 combines with J gene TRBJ1-2; a weak D match, TRBD1 (6 bases). The CDR3 covers 13 residues. Germline V CDR1 and CDR2: ENHRY, SYGVKD. The germline V and J ends were trimmed by 5 bases and 2 bases, with 9 bases remaining between them. The CDR3 nucleotides read TGTGCCATCAGTTGGGGGGCCAACTATGGCTACACCTTC. This translates into CAISWGANYGYTF.

In this sample, this clonotype turned up a few times. The chain is built from TRBV20-1 and TRBJ1-1; no clear D gene. This CDR3 has 11 residues. CDR1 and CDR2 (germline): DFQATT, SNEGSKA (reference sequence). V shed 3 bases and J shed 11 bases, with 13 bases lying between them. The CDR3 region has the DNA TGCAGTGCTAGTTACTGGCGCGATGCTTTCTTT. It translates to CSASYWRDAFF.

This clonotype was seen a few times. The chain has TRBV7-2 and TRBJ2-7; D ambiguous. Germline V gene sequence: CDR1 SGHTA, CDR2 FQGNSA. This CDR3 is built from 13 residues. Trimming shortened V by 1 base and J by 5 bases, and 9 bases separated the two germline ends. In DNA form, the CDR3 reads TGTGCCAGCAGCTTAGAAGGTCCCAACGAGCAGTACTTC. This sequence encodes CASSLEGPNEQYF.

This clonotype was picked up many times. The chain uses TRBV15 and TRBJ1-4; D not certain. Germline CDR1 LNHNV, CDR2 YYDKDF (reference sequence). V was trimmed by 3 bases and J by 10 bases, leaving 12 bases between them. The CDR3 runs to 13 residues. CDR3 region: CATSRELAVKLFF. In nucleotides, the CDR3 is TGTGCCACCAGCAGGGAATTGGCTGTAAAACTGTTTTTT.

This clonotype came up many times. The CDR3 spells CASSFDVDSPLHF. In DNA form, the CDR3 reads TGTGCCAGCAGCTTTGATGTGGATTCACCCCTCCACTTT. The chain joins TRBV5-4 to TRBJ1-6; D is ambiguous. The CDR3 is 13 amino acids. CDR1 and CDR2 from the germline V gene are SGHNT and YYREEE (reference sequence). V dropped 2 bases and J dropped 8 bases, with 8 bases sitting between them.

V is TRBV2 and J is TRBJ1-6; 8 bases line up with TRBD1. There are 15 residues in the CDR3. CDR1 SNHLY and CDR2 FYNNEI come from the germline V gene. Losses at the gene ends were 6 bases for V and 3 bases for J; bases not matched to a gene: 4. The CDR3 DNA reads TGTGCCAGCAGAACGGGACAGGTCTATAATTCACCCCTCCACTTT. It translates to CASRTGQVYNSPLHF.

This clonotype was seen only a few times. The J gene is TRBJ1-2, the V gene TRBV11-2; TRBD1 matches 9 bases. The CDR3 runs to 14 residues. Trimming removed 1 base from V and 5 bases from J; junction bases left unmatched: 2. Germline-derived CDR1 and CDR2 are SGHAT and FQNNGV. As DNA, the CDR3 is TGTGCCAGCAGCTTAGTCGGGACAGGGTATGGCTACACCTTC. Its protein is CASSLVGTGYGYTF.

This sequence joins TRBV6-6 and TRBJ1-1; TRBD1 might be the D (5 bases). Trimming removed 7 bases from V and 10 bases from J, with 22 bases in between. CDR1 MNHNY and CDR2 SVGAGI come from the germline V gene (reference sequence). This CDR3 is 14 amino acids long. Here the CDR3 reads CASTRDGLTGRAFF. Written as DNA, the CDR3 is TGTGCCAGCACACGGGACGGACTCACGGGGCGAGCTTTCTTT.

This clonotype was observed a handful of times. The V and J genes are TRBV13 and TRBJ2-1; 7 bases line up with TRBD1. Germline V lookup: CDR1 PRHDT, CDR2 FYEKMQ (reference sequence). Trimming took 0 bases from V and 4 from J; bases not matched to a gene: 3. The CDR3 extends over 15 amino acids. The CDR3 DNA reads as TGTGCCAGCAGCTTAGGAGGGGGCGCATACAATGAGCAGTTCTTC. It specifies CASSLGGGAYNEQFF. The entire variable domain, with the rest obtained from reference TRBV13 and TRBJ2-1, is as follows: AAGVIQSPRHLIKEKRETATLKCYPIPRHDTVYWYQQGPGQDPQFLISFYEKMQSDKGSIPDRFSAQQFSDYHSELNMSSLELGDSALYFCASSLGGGAYNEQFFGPGTRLTVL.

This chain joins TRBV11-2 and TRBJ2-5; the match to TRBD1 covers 8 bases. CDR1 and CDR2 (germline): SGHAT, FQNNGV. This CDR3 region has 14 residues. V was pared by 6 bases and J by 1 base, with 4 bases of the junction left unmatched. CDR3 loop: CASRITGGQETQYF. Written as DNA, the CDR3 is TGTGCCAGCAGGATCACAGGGGGCCAAGAGACCCAGTACTTC.